The rows below give T cell receptor beta chains drawn from one sample of a study of blood T cell repertoires in COVID-19. Sequenced by immunoSEQ multiplex PCR; TCRdb stores in-frame clones only, minus some. The profile shows some 80,000 clones, about nine tenths of them singletons. Sequencing used peripheral blood. The receptors originated from a woman aged 45-65 years with active or convalescent COVID-19. Both conserved end residues are part of each CDR3. D genes are given only for firm matches. Clone size appears in some rows only: once, few, many, or a class for an expanded clone.

CDR3: CASAHTLHNYEQYF
DNA: TGTGCCAGCGCCCACACGCTCCATAACTACGAGCAGTACTTC
J: TRBJ2-7
D: NA
V: TRBV27
size: NA

CDR3: CASTLGTDSLEAFF
DNA: TGCGCCAGCACCCTCGGGACAGATAGCCTTGAAGCTTTCTTT
J: TRBJ1-1
D: TRBD1
V: TRBV5-1
size: NA

CDR3: CASSLTSGEETQYF
DNA: TGTGCCAGCAGCCTGACTAGCGGGGAGGAGACCCAGTACTTC
J: TRBJ2-5
D: TRBD2
V: TRBV5-4
size: NA

CDR3: CASSTNGQGNYGYTF
DNA: TGTGCCAGCAGCACTAATGGACAGGGTAACTATGGCTACACCTTC
J: TRBJ1-2
D: TRBD1
V: TRBV11-1
size: NA

CDR3: CASSTRQGFNEQYF
DNA: TGTGCCAGTAGTACAAGACAGGGTTTCAACGAGCAGTACTTC
J: TRBJ2-7
D: TRBD1
V: TRBV19
size: NA

CDR3: CASREQGPRTGELFF
DNA: TGTGCCAGCAGGGAACAGGGCCCGAGGACCGGGGAGCTGTTTTTT
J: TRBJ2-2
D: NA
V: TRBV2
size: NA

CDR3: CASSMAAGGAYEQYF
DNA: TGTGCCAGTAGTATGGCAGCGGGGGGCGCCTACGAGCAGTACTTC
J: TRBJ2-7
D: TRBD2
V: TRBV19
size: few

CDR3: CASSIDRGEEKLFF
DNA: TGTGCCAGTAGTATCGACAGGGGCGAAGAAAAACTGTTTTTT
J: TRBJ1-4
D: TRBD1
V: TRBV19
size: once

CDR3: CASSALGVSNQPQHF
DNA: TGTGCCAGTAGTGCCCTGGGAGTGAGCAATCAGCCCCAGCATTTT
J: TRBJ1-5
D: NA
V: TRBV19
size: NA

CDR3: CASSWERSSYNSPLHF
DNA: TGTGCCAGCAGTTGGGAGCGGAGCTCCTATAATTCACCCCTCCACTTT
J: TRBJ1-6
D: NA
V: TRBV6-5
size: NA

CDR3: CASSPGTGTETQYF
DNA: TGTGCCAGCTCACCGGGGACAGGGACCGAGACCCAGTACTTC
J: TRBJ2-5
D: TRBD1
V: TRBV18
size: NA

CDR3: CASSSGGDRATNTEAFF
DNA: TGTGCCAGCAGCAGCGGAGGGGACAGGGCTACGAACACTGAAGCTTTCTTT
J: TRBJ1-1
D: TRBD1
V: TRBV7-3
size: NA

CDR3: CAWTSLDTQYF
DNA: TGTGCCTGGACCAGTCTAGATACGCAGTATTTT
J: TRBJ2-3
D: NA
V: TRBV30
size: NA

CDR3: CASSQEVHSDYGYTF
DNA: TGTGCCAGCAGCCAAGAGGTTCACAGTGACTATGGCTACACCTTC
J: TRBJ1-2
D: NA
V: TRBV14
size: few

CDR3: CASSSGTGITNEQFF
DNA: TGCGCCAGCAGCTCCGGGACAGGGATCACTAATGAGCAGTTCTTC
J: TRBJ2-1
D: TRBD1
V: TRBV5-1
size: NA

CDR3: CASSLWTGGAYGYTF
DNA: TGTGCCAGCAGTCTATGGACAGGGGGAGCCTATGGCTACACCTTC
J: TRBJ1-2
D: TRBD1
V: TRBV27
size: NA

CDR3: CASSESQGRTGELFF
DNA: TGTGCCAGCAGTGAAAGCCAGGGTAGGACCGGGGAGCTGTTTTTT
J: TRBJ2-2
D: NA
V: TRBV2
size: NA